This T cell receptor beta chain was identified in a study of T cells after yellow fever vaccination. TCRdb independently ran MiXCR on the 5' RACE reads; one entry per CDR3 protein. The repertoire consists of about 12,000 distinct CDR3 sequences, with approximately 5% occurring once and the leading ten covering about 0.92%. This clonotype was counted at least ten times. This CDR3 has 13 residues. Trimming at V came to 3 bases and at J to 5 bases, leaving 4 bases not matched to a gene. Germline lookup yields CDR1 SGHRS and CDR2 YFSETQ. The sequence derives from a man aged 25 to 45 who received the YFV17D yellow fever vaccine. The V call is TRBV5-1, the J call TRBJ2-5, with 7 bases lining up with TRBD1. The input for sequencing was PBMCs, either bulk or a sorted T-cell subset (CD4+, CD8+, memory, or dextramer-sorted; not recorded which), taken on the day of the yellow fever booster vaccination. The chain's CDR3 is CASSYRGVETQYF. For the CDR3, the DNA is TGCGCCAGCAGCTACAGGGGCGTGGAGACCCAGTACTTC.